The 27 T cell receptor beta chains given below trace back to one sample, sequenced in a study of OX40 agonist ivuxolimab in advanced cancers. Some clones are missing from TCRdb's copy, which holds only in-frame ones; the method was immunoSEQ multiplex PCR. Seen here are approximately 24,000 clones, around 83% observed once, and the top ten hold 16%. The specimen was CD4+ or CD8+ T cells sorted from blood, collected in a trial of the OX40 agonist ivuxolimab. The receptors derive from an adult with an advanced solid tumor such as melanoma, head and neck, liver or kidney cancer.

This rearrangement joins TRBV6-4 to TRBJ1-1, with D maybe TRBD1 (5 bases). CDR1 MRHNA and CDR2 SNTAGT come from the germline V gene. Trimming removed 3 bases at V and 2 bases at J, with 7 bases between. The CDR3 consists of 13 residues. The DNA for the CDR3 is TGTGCCAGCAGTGAGACAGTTAACACTGAAGCTTTCTTT. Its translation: CASSETVNTEAFF.

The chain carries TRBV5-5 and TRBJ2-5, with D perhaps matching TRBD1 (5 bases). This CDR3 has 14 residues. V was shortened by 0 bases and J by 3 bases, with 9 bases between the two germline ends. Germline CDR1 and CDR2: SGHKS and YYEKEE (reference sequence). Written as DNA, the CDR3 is TGTGCCAGCAGCTTGGGGTTAGGGGAAGAGACCCAGTACTTC. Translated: CASSLGLGEETQYF.

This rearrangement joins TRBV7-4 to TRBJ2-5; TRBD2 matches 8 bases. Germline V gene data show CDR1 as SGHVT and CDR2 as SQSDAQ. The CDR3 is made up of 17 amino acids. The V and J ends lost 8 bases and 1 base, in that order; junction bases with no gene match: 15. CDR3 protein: CASPLRLAGAVQETQYF. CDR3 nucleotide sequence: TGTGCCAGCCCCTTGCGTCTAGCGGGTGCGGTCCAAGAGACCCAGTACTTC.

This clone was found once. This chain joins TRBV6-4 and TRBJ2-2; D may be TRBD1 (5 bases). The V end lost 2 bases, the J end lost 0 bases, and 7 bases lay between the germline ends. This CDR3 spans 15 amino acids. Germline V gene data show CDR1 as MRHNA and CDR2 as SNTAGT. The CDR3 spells CASSDTGANTGELFF. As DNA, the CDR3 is TGTGCCAGCAGTGACACAGGTGCGAACACCGGGGAGCTGTTTTTT.

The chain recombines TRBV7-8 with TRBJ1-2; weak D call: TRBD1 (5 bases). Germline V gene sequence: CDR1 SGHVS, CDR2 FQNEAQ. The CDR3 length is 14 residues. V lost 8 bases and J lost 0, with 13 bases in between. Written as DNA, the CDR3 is TGTGCCAGCGGGGGAGGGAACACTAACTATGGCTACACCTTC. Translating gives CASGGGNTNYGYTF.

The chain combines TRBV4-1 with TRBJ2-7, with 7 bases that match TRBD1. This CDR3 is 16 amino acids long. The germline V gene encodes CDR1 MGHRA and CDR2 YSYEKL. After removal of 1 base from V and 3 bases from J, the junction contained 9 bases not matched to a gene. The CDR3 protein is CASSQAPGQTRYEQYF. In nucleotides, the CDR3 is TGCGCCAGCAGCCAAGCCCCGGGACAGACGCGCTACGAGCAGTACTTC.

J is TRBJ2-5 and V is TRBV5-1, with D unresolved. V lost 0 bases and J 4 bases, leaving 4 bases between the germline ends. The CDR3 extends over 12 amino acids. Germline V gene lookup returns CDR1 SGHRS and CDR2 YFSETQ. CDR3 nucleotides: TGCGCCAGCAGCTTGGAGGGAGAGACCCAGTACTTC. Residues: CASSLEGETQYF.

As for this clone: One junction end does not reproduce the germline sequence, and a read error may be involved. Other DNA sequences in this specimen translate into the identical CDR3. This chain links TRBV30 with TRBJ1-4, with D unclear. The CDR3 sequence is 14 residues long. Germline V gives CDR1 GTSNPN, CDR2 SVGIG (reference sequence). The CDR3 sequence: CAWSLGRKEEKLFF. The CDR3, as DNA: TGTGCCTGGAGTCTTGGAAGGAAGGAGGAAAAGCTGTTTTTT.

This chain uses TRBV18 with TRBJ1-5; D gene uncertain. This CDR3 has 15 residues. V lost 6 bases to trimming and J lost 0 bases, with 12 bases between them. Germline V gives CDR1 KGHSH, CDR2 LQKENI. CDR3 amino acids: CASSSGRNSNQPQHF. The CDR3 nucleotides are TGTGCCAGCTCTTCTGGACGGAATAGCAATCAGCCCCAGCATTTT.

CDR3 bases: TGTGCCAGCAGCGCGCTAGCGGGAGGGCCCCACGAGCAGTACTTC. It specifies CASSALAGGPHEQYF. The chain combines TRBV9 with TRBJ2-7, with 12 bases fitting TRBD2. CDR3 length: 15 residues. The junction had 6 bases not matched to a gene; V was cut back by 3 bases and J by 5 bases. Germline CDR1 and CDR2: SGDLS and YYNGEE.

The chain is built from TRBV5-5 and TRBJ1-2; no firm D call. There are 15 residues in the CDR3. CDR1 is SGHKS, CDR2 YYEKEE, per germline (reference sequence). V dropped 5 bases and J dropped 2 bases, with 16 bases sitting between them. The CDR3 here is CASSMEAGGNYGYTF. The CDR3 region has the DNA TGTGCCAGCAGTATGGAGGCAGGCGGCAACTATGGCTACACCTTC.

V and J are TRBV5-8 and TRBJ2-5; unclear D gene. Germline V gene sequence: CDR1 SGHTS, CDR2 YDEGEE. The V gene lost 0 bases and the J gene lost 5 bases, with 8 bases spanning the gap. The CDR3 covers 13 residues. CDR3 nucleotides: TGTGCCAGCAGCTTGGCCTCCGCCGAGACCCAGTACTTC. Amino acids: CASSLASAETQYF.

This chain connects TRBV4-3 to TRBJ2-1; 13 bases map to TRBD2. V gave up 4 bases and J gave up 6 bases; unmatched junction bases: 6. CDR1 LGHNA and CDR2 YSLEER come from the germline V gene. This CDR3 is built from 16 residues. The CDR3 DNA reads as TGCGCCAGCAGCCCCCGACTAGCGGGGGGCCTCAATGAGCAGTTCTTC. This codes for CASSPRLAGGLNEQFF.

CDR3 DNA: TGTGCCAGCAGTTACTACGCGGGCTCCAGATCCTACGAGCAGTACTTC. Translation: CASSYYAGSRSYEQYF. The genes are TRBV6-5 and TRBJ2-7; perhaps TRBD2 as D (5 bases). The germline gives CDR1 MNHEY, CDR2 SVGAGI. V was cut by 1 base and J by 1 base, with 14 bases left in between. This CDR3 is 16 amino acids long.

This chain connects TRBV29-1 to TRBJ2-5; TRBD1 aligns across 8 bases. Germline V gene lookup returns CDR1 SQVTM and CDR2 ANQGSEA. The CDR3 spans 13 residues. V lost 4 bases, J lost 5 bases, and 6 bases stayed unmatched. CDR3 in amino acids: CSVVESGGETQYF. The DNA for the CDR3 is TGCAGCGTTGTAGAGTCAGGGGGCGAGACCCAGTACTTC.

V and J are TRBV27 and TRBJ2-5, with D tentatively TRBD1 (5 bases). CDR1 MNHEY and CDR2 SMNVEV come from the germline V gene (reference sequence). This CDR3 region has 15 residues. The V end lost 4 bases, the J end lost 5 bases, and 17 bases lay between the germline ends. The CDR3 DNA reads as TGTGCCAGCAGTTACATGGGGCGCGCATGGGAGACCCAGTACTTC. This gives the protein CASSYMGRAWETQYF.

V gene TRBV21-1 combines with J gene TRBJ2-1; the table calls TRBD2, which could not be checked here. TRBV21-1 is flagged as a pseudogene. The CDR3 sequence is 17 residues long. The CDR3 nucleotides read TGTGCCAGCAGCACCGTAGTAGAGAAAAATGGAGACAATGAGCAGTTCTTC. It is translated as CASSTVVEKNGDNEQFF.

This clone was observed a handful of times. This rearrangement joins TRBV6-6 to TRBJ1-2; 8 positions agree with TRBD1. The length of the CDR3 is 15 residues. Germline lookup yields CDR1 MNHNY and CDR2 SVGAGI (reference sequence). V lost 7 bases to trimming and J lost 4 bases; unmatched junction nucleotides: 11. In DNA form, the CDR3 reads TGTGCCAGCACCCTAAGTGCAGGGGGCTCCTATGGCTACACCTTC. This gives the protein CASTLSAGGSYGYTF.

This CDR3 reads CASSPGTGQGKLFF. CDR3 nucleotides: TGTGCCAGCAGCCCCGGGACAGGGCAAGGGAAACTGTTTTTT. This chain connects TRBV7-2 to TRBJ1-4; 9 bases match TRBD1. Trimming at V came to 5 bases and at J to 11 bases, leaving 9 bases not matched to a gene. Germline assignment: CDR1 SGHTA and CDR2 FQGNSA. This CDR3 has 14 residues.

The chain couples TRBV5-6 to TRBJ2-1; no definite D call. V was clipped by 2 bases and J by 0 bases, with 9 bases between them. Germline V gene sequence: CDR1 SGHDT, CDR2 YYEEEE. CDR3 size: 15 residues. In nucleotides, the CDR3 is TGTGCCAGCAGCTTTCGCCAAGACTCCTACAATGAGCAGTTCTTC. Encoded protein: CASSFRQDSYNEQFF.

This CDR3 reads CASSLGSGGAADTQYF. The CDR3 coding sequence is TGTGCCAGCAGCTTAGGGAGCGGGGGGGCTGCAGATACGCAGTATTTT. The genes are TRBV7-6 and TRBJ2-3, with 10 bases fitting TRBD2. V lost 1 base, J lost 4 bases, and 5 bases stayed unmatched. This CDR3 is built from 16 residues. The germline gives CDR1 SGHVS, CDR2 FNYEAQ.

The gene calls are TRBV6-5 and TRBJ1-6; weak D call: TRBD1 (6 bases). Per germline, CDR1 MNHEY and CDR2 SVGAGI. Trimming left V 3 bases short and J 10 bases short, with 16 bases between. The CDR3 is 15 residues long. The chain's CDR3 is CASSYTGYPDSPLHF. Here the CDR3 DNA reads TGTGCCAGCAGTTATACAGGGTACCCCGACTCACCCCTCCACTTT.

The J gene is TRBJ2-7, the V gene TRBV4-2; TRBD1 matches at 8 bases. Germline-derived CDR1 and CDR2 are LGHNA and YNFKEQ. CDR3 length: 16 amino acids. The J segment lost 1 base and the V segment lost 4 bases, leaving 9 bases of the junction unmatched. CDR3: CASSLTAGTGSYEQYF. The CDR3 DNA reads TGTGCCAGCAGCCTAACCGCCGGGACAGGATCCTACGAGCAGTACTTC.

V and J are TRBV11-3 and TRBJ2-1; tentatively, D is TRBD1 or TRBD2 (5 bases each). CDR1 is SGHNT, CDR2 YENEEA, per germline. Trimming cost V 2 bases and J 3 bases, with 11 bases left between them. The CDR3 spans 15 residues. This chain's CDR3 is CASSLRDGDYNEQFF. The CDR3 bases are TGTGCCAGCAGCTTAAGGGACGGTGACTACAATGAGCAGTTCTTC.

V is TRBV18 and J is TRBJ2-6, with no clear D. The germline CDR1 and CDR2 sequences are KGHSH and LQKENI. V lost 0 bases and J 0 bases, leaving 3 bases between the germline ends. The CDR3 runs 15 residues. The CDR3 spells CASSPPVSGANVLTF. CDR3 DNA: TGTGCCAGCTCACCACCGGTCTCTGGGGCCAACGTCCTGACTTTC.

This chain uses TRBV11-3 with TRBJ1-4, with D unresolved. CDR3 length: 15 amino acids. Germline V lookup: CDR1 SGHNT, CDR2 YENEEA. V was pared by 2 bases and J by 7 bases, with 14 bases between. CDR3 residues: CASSLSEAFSEKLFF. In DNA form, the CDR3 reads TGTGCCAGCAGCTTATCGGAGGCCTTCAGTGAAAAACTGTTTTTT.

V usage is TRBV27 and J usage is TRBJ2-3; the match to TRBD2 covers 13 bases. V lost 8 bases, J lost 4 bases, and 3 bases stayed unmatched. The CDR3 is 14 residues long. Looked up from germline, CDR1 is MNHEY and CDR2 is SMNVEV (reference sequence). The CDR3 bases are TGTGCCAGCTGGACTAGCGGGGGTGCAGATACGCAGTATTTT. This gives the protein CASWTSGGADTQYF.